The next 30 T cell receptor beta chains were all read from a single sample in a study of beta chain features in type 1 diabetes. The whole isolated RNA underwent reverse transcription, so sequencing captured expressed TCRB transcripts. The assay was immunoSEQ multiplex PCR, and TCRdb's table has in-frame clones only and misses some. The sample lists 240,000 or so clones, about 63% occurring once. Sequenced sample: naive CD4+ T cells from blood. These receptors were taken from a man in his thirties or forties in good health.

The chain is built from TRBV30 and TRBJ2-5; D is perhaps TRBD1 or TRBD2 (5 bases each). CDR3 size: 15 residues. Trimming removed 3 bases from V and 3 bases from J, with 17 bases in between. Germline V lookup: CDR1 GTSNPN, CDR2 SVGIG (reference sequence). DNA for the CDR3: TGTGCCTGGAGCGCCTTCTTAGGGGAGAAAGAGACCCAGTACTTC. Protein product: CAWSAFLGEKETQYF.

The chain uses TRBV29-1 and TRBJ1-1; D ambiguous. CDR3 length equals 10 residues. V lost 5 bases and J lost 7, with 8 bases in between. Germline CDR1 is SQVTM and CDR2 is ANQGSEA. The CDR3 nucleotides read TGCAGCGTTAGAGAGCTTGAAGCTTTCTTT. This sequence encodes CSVRELEAFF.

V gene TRBV25-1 combines with J gene TRBJ2-7; 9 positions agree with TRBD1. J was trimmed by 2 bases and V by 6 bases; bases with no gene match: 2. Germline CDR1 reads MGHDK; CDR2 reads SYGVNS. The CDR3 has 13 amino acids. Here the CDR3 DNA reads TGTGCCAGCAGACGGACAGGGGCCTACGAGCAGTACTTC. Its protein is CASRRTGAYEQYF.

This clone was seen more than once but under ten times. The chain joins TRBV15 to TRBJ2-2; maybe TRBD1 (6 bases). V lost 0 bases and J lost 2, with 10 bases in between. CDR1 and CDR2 from the germline V gene are LNHNV and YYDKDF (reference sequence). The CDR3 length is 16 residues. The CDR3 spells CATSRDLQGNTGELFF. For the CDR3, the DNA is TGTGCCACCAGCAGAGATTTACAGGGCAACACCGGGGAGCTGTTTTTT.

This clone has just one count. The V gene is TRBV9, the J gene TRBJ2-5; no clear D. Germline lookup yields CDR1 SGDLS and CDR2 YYNGEE. V was trimmed by 4 bases and J by 5 bases, leaving 18 bases between them. The CDR3 consists of 15 residues. CDR3 coding DNA: TGTGCCAGCAGCACCACTAAGAAAGGCAGGGAGACCCAGTACTTC. As protein: CASSTTKKGRETQYF.

The chain is built from TRBV27 and TRBJ2-7; D might be TRBD1 or TRBD2, each matching 6 bases. Per the germline V gene, CDR1 is MNHEY and CDR2 is SMNVEV (reference sequence). This CDR3 has 15 amino acids. The V end was cut by 1 base, the J end by 4 bases, with 14 bases between. In DNA form, the CDR3 reads TGTGCCAGCAGTTTATATCGGCGGGACACGTACGAGCAGTACTTC. Protein: CASSLYRRDTYEQYF.

This chain uses TRBV4-3 with TRBJ2-2, with TRBD2 as a possible D gene (5 bases). CDR1 and CDR2 from the germline V gene are LGHNA and YSLEER. This CDR3 comprises 17 residues. The V and J ends lost 2 bases and 2 bases respectively, with 15 bases between them. The CDR3 sequence is CASSQLRGAANTGELFF. The CDR3 DNA reads as TGCGCCAGCAGCCAACTCCGGGGAGCGGCTAACACCGGGGAGCTGTTTTTT.

A note on this clone: The junction does not match germline at one end; this may be a read error. The V gene is TRBV30, the J gene TRBJ2-7; 10 positions match TRBD2. Germline V CDR1 and CDR2: GTSNPN, SVGIG (reference sequence). This CDR3 comprises 11 residues. CDR3 bases: TGTGCCTGGAGTCACGGACTAGCGGCGGTCTTC. It is translated as CAWSHGLAAVF.

This chain uses TRBV29-1 with TRBJ1-3; tentative D call: TRBD1 (5 bases). The V gene lost 7 bases and the J gene lost 0 bases, with 10 bases spanning the gap. Germline-derived CDR1 and CDR2 are SQVTM and ANQGSEA. This CDR3 spans 13 amino acids. CDR3 DNA: TGCAGCGCCGGGGCCTCCTCTGGAAACACCATATATTTT. As protein: CSAGASSGNTIYF.

This clone was counted between two and nine times. V and J are TRBV29-1 and TRBJ2-5, with D possibly matching TRBD1 (6 bases). The CDR3 is 12 residues long. Germline CDR1 SQVTM, CDR2 ANQGSEA. Trimming removed 8 bases from V and 3 bases from J, with 13 bases in between. In DNA form, the CDR3 reads TGCAGCTTCCCGGGACATAAAGAGACCCAGTACTTC. Translated: CSFPGHKETQYF.

This clone was observed a single time. This chain links TRBV10-3 with TRBJ2-1, with 10 bases aligning to TRBD2. Germline CDR1 ENHRY, CDR2 SYGVKD. Germline trimming cut 6 bases from V and 8 bases from J; bases unmatched to any gene: 10. The CDR3 consists of 15 residues. The CDR3 spells CAIRQNRLAGDEQFF. In DNA form, the CDR3 reads TGTGCCATCAGGCAAAACAGGCTAGCGGGGGATGAGCAGTTCTTC.

The V and J genes are TRBV11-2 and TRBJ2-7; TRBD1 might be the D (5 bases). CDR3 length equals 13 residues. V lost 6 bases, J lost 6 bases, and 15 bases lay in between. Germline V gene data show CDR1 as SGHAT and CDR2 as FQNNGV. This chain's CDR3 is CASRSTAFSEQYF. CDR3 nucleotides: TGTGCCAGCAGGTCGACAGCCTTCAGCGAGCAGTACTTC.

The CDR3, as DNA: TGTGCCAGCAGCCCATCTGAATTAGCGTACGAGCAGTACTTC. It encodes CASSPSELAYEQYF. V gene TRBV7-2 combines with J gene TRBJ2-7, with D tentatively TRBD2 (5 bases). In germline, CDR1 is SGHTA, CDR2 FQGNSA. The length of the CDR3 is 14 residues. Trimming cost V 5 bases and J 4 bases, with 15 bases left between them.

The chain has TRBV4-3 and TRBJ1-1; 8 bases match TRBD1. Trimming at V came to 1 base and at J to 0 bases, leaving 4 bases not matched to a gene. CDR1 and CDR2 (germline): LGHNA, YSLEER. The CDR3 is 16 residues long. CDR3: CASSQVWTGMNTEAFF. The CDR3 DNA follows: TGCGCCAGCAGCCAAGTTTGGACAGGGATGAACACTGAAGCTTTCTTT.

CDR3 nucleotide sequence: TGTGCCAGCAGTTACGGTCGTCAGCAAGAGACCCAGTACTTC. As protein: CASSYGRQQETQYF. The J gene is TRBJ2-5, the V gene TRBV6-5, with D unresolved. Trimming pared 2 bases from V and 2 bases from J, leaving 9 bases between. This CDR3 is built from 14 residues. Germline CDR1 reads MNHEY; CDR2 reads SVGAGI.

V gene TRBV15 combines with J gene TRBJ1-3; D remains ambiguous. The V end lost 0 bases, the J end lost 1 base, and 7 bases lay between the germline ends. CDR1 is LNHNV and CDR2 is YYDKDF in the germline V gene (reference sequence). The CDR3 runs 15 residues. The CDR3 nucleotides read TGTGCCACCAGCAGAGATCCCAAGTCTGGAAACACCATATATTTT. This sequence encodes CATSRDPKSGNTIYF.

The chain is built from TRBV4-1 and TRBJ2-1, with no clear D. Trimming left V 3 bases short and J 4 bases short, with 13 bases between. This CDR3 spans 15 amino acids. CDR1 is MGHRA and CDR2 is YSYEKL in the germline V gene. CDR3 nucleotide sequence: TGCGCCAGCAGCCACGGGCTCGGGCAGTACAATGAGCAGTTCTTC. This codes for CASSHGLGQYNEQFF.

V usage is TRBV13 and J usage is TRBJ2-7; D gene unclear. The length of the CDR3 is 12 residues. Trimming cost V 3 bases and J 2 bases, with 5 bases left between them. From germline, CDR1 is PRHDT and CDR2 FYEKMQ (reference sequence). CDR3 DNA sequence: TGTGCCAGCAGCTTCCGCACCTACGAGCAGTACTTC. Protein sequence: CASSFRTYEQYF.

The chain combines TRBV2 with TRBJ2-1; TRBD2 aligns across 10 bases. CDR1 is SNHLY, CDR2 FYNNEI, per germline. V shed 6 bases and J 2 bases; nucleotides not matched to a gene: 7. There are 16 residues in the CDR3. CDR3 sequence reads: CASRPGTSVAYNEQFF. The CDR3 region has the DNA TGTGCCAGCAGGCCCGGGACTAGCGTAGCCTACAATGAGCAGTTCTTC.

This chain links TRBV29-1 with TRBJ2-1; D is undetermined. CDR3 length: 12 residues. Germline V lookup: CDR1 SQVTM, CDR2 ANQGSEA. V lost 3 bases and J lost 8, with 11 bases in between. The CDR3 region has the DNA TGCAGCGTTGAGACCAGCTTGTATGAGCAGTTCTTC. It translates to CSVETSLYEQFF.

This CDR3 reads CARKGRDNYEQYF. The CDR3 coding sequence is TGTGCCCGGAAAGGTCGTGATAACTACGAGCAGTACTTC. The J gene is TRBJ2-7, the V gene TRBV30; no clear D. This CDR3 is 13 amino acids long. Trimming cost V 8 bases and J 3 bases, with 17 bases left between them. From germline, CDR1 is GTSNPN and CDR2 SVGIG (reference sequence).

The chain employs TRBV12-5 and TRBJ2-2; no definite D call. Germline CDR1 reads LGHNT; CDR2 reads FRNRAP. Trimming pared 0 bases from V and 3 bases from J, leaving 8 bases between. The CDR3 contains 15 residues. CDR3 DNA: TGTGCTAGTGGTTTGGTACAAAGGGACACCGGGGAGCTGTTTTTT. Translation gives CASGLVQRDTGELFF. Variable domain in full (rest from reference TRBV12-5 and TRBJ2-2): DARVTQTPRHKVTEMGQEVTMRCQPILGHNTVFWYRQTMMQGLELLAYFRNRAPLDDSGMPKDRFSAEMPDATLATLKIQPSEPRDSAVYFCASGLVQRDTGELFFGEGSRLTVL.

The chain couples TRBV6-5 to TRBJ2-7, with 9 positions matching TRBD1. Germline V CDR1 and CDR2: MNHEY, SVGAGI. This CDR3 has 15 residues. Germline trimming cut 2 bases from V and 2 bases from J; bases unmatched to any gene: 4. CDR3 protein: CASSYEGTGTYEQYF. The CDR3 DNA reads as TGTGCCAGCAGTTACGAAGGGACAGGGACCTACGAGCAGTACTTC.

The genes are TRBV6-6 and TRBJ2-5; TRBD1 or TRBD2 may be the D gene (7 bases each). Between the trimmed V and J ends, which lost 6 bases and 4 bases, there was a span of 15 bases. CDR1 MNHNY and CDR2 SVGAGI come from the germline V gene (reference sequence). The CDR3 spans 14 residues. CDR3 loop: CASRQTGEGETQYF. DNA of the CDR3: TGTGCCAGCAGACAAACAGGGGAGGGAGAGACCCAGTACTTC.

DNA for the CDR3: TGTGCCAGCAGTTACTCAGGATCGGTGAGCACAGATACGCAGTATTTT. It encodes CASSYSGSVSTDTQYF. This chain uses TRBV6-5 with TRBJ2-3; no clear D. The CDR3 has 16 amino acids. V shed 0 bases and J shed 0 bases, with 10 bases lying between them. Germline CDR1 reads MNHEY; CDR2 reads SVGAGI.

The chain is built from TRBV28 and TRBJ2-7, with 8 nucleotides matching TRBD2. Germline V gene sequence: CDR1 MDHEN, CDR2 SYDVKM. The CDR3 loop spans 14 amino acids. V lost 3 bases to trimming and J lost 6 bases; unmatched junction nucleotides: 7. For the CDR3, the DNA is TGTGCCAGCAGTTTCTTTAGCGGGACGTTCGAGCAGTACTTC. It yields the protein CASSFFSGTFEQYF.

The sample holds one count of this clone. The CDR3 nucleotides are TGTGCCTTTCGGACTAGGGGTGTGACCAGAGAGACCCAGTACTTC. Its protein is CAFRTRGVTRETQYF. The chain has TRBV30 and TRBJ2-5; 7 bases fit TRBD2. The CDR3 is made up of 15 amino acids. J gave up 4 bases and V 7 bases, and 15 bases lay outside the gene matches. Germline V gene lookup returns CDR1 GTSNPN and CDR2 SVGIG (reference sequence).

This clone was detected once. The chain carries TRBV5-1 and TRBJ2-6, with D possibly being TRBD1 (5 bases). The CDR3 length is 16 residues. Between the trimmed V and J ends, which lost 0 bases and 0 bases, there was a span of 7 bases. The germline gives CDR1 SGHRS, CDR2 YFSETQ. The CDR3 DNA reads TGCGCCAGCAGCTTGGACACAGGCTCTGGGGCCAACGTCCTGACTTTC. It yields the protein CASSLDTGSGANVLTF.

This rearrangement joins TRBV30 to TRBJ2-1; tentatively, D is TRBD1 (5 bases). Trimming took 3 bases from V and 9 from J, leaving 12 bases between them. The CDR3 length is 12 residues. The germline gives CDR1 GTSNPN, CDR2 SVGIG (reference sequence). The CDR3 coding sequence is TGTGCCTGGAGGACAGCGCAGCTTGAGCAGTTCTTC. It is translated as CAWRTAQLEQFF. Complete variable domain (other parts from reference TRBV30 and TRBJ2-1): SQTIHQWPATLVQPVGSPLSLECTVEGTSNPNLYWYRQAAGRGLQLLFYSVGIGQISSEVPQNLSASRPQDRQFILSSKKLLLSDSGFYLCAWRTAQLEQFFGPGTRLTVL.

The genes are TRBV7-9 and TRBJ2-1; no reliable D call. The length of the CDR3 is 14 residues. From germline, CDR1 is SEHNR and CDR2 FQNEAQ (reference sequence). Trimming took off 4 bases at V and 9 bases at J, with 16 bases between the two ends. Here the CDR3 reads CASSSQTRTGEQFF. CDR3 bases: TGTGCCAGCAGCTCGCAGACTCGAACTGGTGAGCAGTTCTTC.